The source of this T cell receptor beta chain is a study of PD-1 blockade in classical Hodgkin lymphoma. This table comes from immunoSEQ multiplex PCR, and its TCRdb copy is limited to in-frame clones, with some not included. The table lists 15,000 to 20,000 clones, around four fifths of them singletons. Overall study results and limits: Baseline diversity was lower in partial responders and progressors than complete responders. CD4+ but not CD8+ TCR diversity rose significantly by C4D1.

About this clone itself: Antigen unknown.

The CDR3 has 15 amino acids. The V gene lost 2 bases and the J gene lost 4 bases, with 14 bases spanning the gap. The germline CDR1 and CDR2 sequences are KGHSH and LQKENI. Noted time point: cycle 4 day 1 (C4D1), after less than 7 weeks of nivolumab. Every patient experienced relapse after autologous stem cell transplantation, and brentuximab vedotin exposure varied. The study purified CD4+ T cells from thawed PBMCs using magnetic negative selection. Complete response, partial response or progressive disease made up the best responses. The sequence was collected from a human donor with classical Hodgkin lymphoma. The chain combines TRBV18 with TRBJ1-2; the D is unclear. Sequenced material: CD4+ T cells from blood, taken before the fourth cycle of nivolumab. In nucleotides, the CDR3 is TGTGCCAGCTCACCAGATTTGGACTCGAGCTATGGCTACACCTTC. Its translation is CASSPDLDSSYGYTF.